This passage covers 18 T cell receptor beta chains from one sample sequenced in a study of response to subunit inactivated influenza vaccine. TCRdb analysed the RT-PCR reads with MiXCR anew, one entry per CDR3 protein. The table has about 620,000 distinct CDR3 sequences, about 10% seen once. The data were also submitted as part of a second study, on T cells expressing NK-cell markers. From that report: A 5'RACE template switching approach incorporating UMIs was used to make TCR beta cDNA.

The source was PBMCs from blood, collected on the day of vaccination. These receptors all stem from a middle-aged man who received an inactivated influenza vaccine.

This clonotype was counted between two and nine times. The chain employs TRBV10-3 and TRBJ1-1; no clear D gene. The CDR3 totals 14 residues. Trimming pared 2 bases from V and 1 base from J, leaving 8 bases between. Germline V CDR1 and CDR2: ENHRY, SYGVKD. This CDR3 reads CAISERTENTEAFF. The DNA of the CDR3 is TGTGCCATCAGTGAGAGGACGGAGAACACTGAAGCTTTCTTT.

This clonotype has a handful of counts. J is TRBJ1-1 and V is TRBV7-9, with D hard to call. The germline gives CDR1 SEHNR, CDR2 FQNEAQ (reference sequence). The CDR3 covers 14 residues. Between the trimmed V and J ends, which lost 5 bases and 3 bases, there was a span of 13 bases. In DNA, the CDR3 is TGTGCCAGCAGCCCAAGGAGAGTGGACACTGAAGCTTTCTTT. It is translated as CASSPRRVDTEAFF.

This clonotype was seen at least ten times. The J gene is TRBJ2-5, the V gene TRBV20-1; 12 bases line up with TRBD2. The CDR3 runs to 18 residues. Germline values: CDR1 DFQATT, CDR2 SNEGSKA (reference sequence). J was trimmed by 4 bases and V by 1 base; bases with no gene match: 13. CDR3 amino acids: CSARGFGRLAGVGETQYF. The CDR3 nucleotides are TGCAGTGCTAGAGGATTTGGGAGACTAGCGGGAGTAGGAGAGACCCAGTACTTC.

This clonotype came up once. A much larger clone is a single base away; this may be a read error. CDR3 amino acids: CASSPRTHTDTQYF. The CDR3 bases are TGTGCCAGCAGCCCTCGGACTCACACAGATACGCAGTATTTT. The V and J genes are TRBV7-9 and TRBJ2-3, with D possibly being TRBD2 (5 bases). The CDR3 has 14 amino acids. Trimming took off 5 bases at V and 2 bases at J, with 11 bases between the two ends. Germline lookup yields CDR1 SEHNR and CDR2 FQNEAQ (reference sequence).

The chain joins TRBV7-9 to TRBJ2-3; TRBD2 agrees at 12 bases. The CDR3 has 16 residues. Germline lookup yields CDR1 SEHNR and CDR2 FQNEAQ (reference sequence). V lost 2 bases to trimming and J lost 5 bases; unmatched junction nucleotides: 5. CDR3 in amino acids: CASSLLAGGSGDTQYF. The CDR3 nucleotides read TGTGCCAGCAGCTTACTAGCGGGAGGGAGTGGAGATACGCAGTATTTT.

The table lists this clonotype with a few counts. The V gene is TRBV3-1, the J gene TRBJ2-1; 15 bases fit TRBD2. CDR3 length: 16 residues. V shed 2 bases, J shed 6 bases, and the junction held 2 bases outside the gene matches. Germline V gene data show CDR1 as LGHDT and CDR2 as YNNKEL (reference sequence). CDR3 region: CASSQPGLAGGNEQFF. CDR3 nucleotides: TGTGCCAGCAGCCAACCGGGACTAGCGGGAGGCAATGAGCAGTTCTTC.

Ten or more counts support this clonotype. V gene TRBV4-2 combines with J gene TRBJ2-6; no definite D call. Trimming took 0 bases from V and 1 from J, leaving 16 bases between them. Germline V gene lookup returns CDR1 LGHNA and CDR2 YNFKEQ. The CDR3 contains 19 residues. CDR3 amino acids: CASSQDLQLGGSGANVLTF. CDR3 nucleotide sequence: TGTGCCAGCAGCCAAGATCTCCAGCTGGGCGGTTCTGGGGCCAACGTCCTGACTTTC.

This sequence joins TRBV19 and TRBJ2-1; no definite D call. From germline, CDR1 is LNHDA and CDR2 SQIVND (reference sequence). Trimming took 5 bases from V and 11 from J, leaving 13 bases between them. This CDR3 comprises 12 residues. The CDR3 nucleotides are TGTGCCAGTAGTGTCACAGAGAAGAAGCAGTTCTTC. Its translation: CASSVTEKKQFF.

This clonotype has only a few counts. The V call is TRBV6-6, the J call TRBJ2-2; D is uncertain. Looked up from germline, CDR1 is MNHNY and CDR2 is SVGAGI (reference sequence). Trimming took off 10 bases at V and 4 bases at J, with 13 bases between the two ends. The CDR3 runs 13 residues. CDR3 DNA sequence: TGTGCCACCACCCCAGTTGTCACCGGGGAGCTGTTTTTT. It is translated as CATTPVVTGELFF.

This clonotype came up a few times. V gene TRBV15 combines with J gene TRBJ2-4, with TRBD2 matching over 8 bases. Germline lookup yields CDR1 LNHNV and CDR2 YYDKDF (reference sequence). There are 15 residues in the CDR3. Trimming cost V 0 bases and J 6 bases; bases outside gene matches: 4. In DNA form, the CDR3 reads TGTGCCACCAGCAGAGACCCTAGCGGGTTAAACATTCAGTACTTC. Translating it yields CATSRDPSGLNIQYF. Looking up the rest from reference TRBV15 and TRBJ2-4 gives the full variable domain: DAMVIQNPRYQVTQFGKPVTLSCSQTLNHNVMYWYQQKSSQAPKLLFHYYDKDFNNEADTPDNFQSRRPNTSFCFLDIRSPGLGDTAMYLCATSRDPSGLNIQYFGAGTRLSVL.

The chain combines TRBV5-4 with TRBJ1-1, with D perhaps TRBD1 (6 bases). This CDR3 region has 15 residues. Between the trimmed V and J ends, which lost 2 bases and 3 bases, there was a span of 14 bases. Germline-derived CDR1 and CDR2 are SGHNT and YYREEE (reference sequence). The CDR3, as DNA: TGTGCCAGCAGCTTAAACAGGGTCAGGGACACTGAAGCTTTCTTT. Translating gives CASSLNRVRDTEAFF.

This clonotype was recorded at least ten times. The rearrangement uses TRBV7-9 and TRBJ2-1; tentatively, D is TRBD1 (5 bases). The CDR3 consists of 13 residues. V lost 1 base and J lost 9, with 10 bases in between. CDR1 is SEHNR and CDR2 is FQNEAQ in the germline V gene (reference sequence). The CDR3 loop reads CASSLVLGREQFF. CDR3 in DNA: TGTGCCAGCAGCTTAGTGCTGGGGCGTGAGCAGTTCTTC.

The V call is TRBV5-1, the J call TRBJ2-3; a weak D match, TRBD1 (6 bases). The CDR3 spans 17 residues. V was shortened by 2 bases and J by 0 bases, with 16 bases between the two germline ends. Per the germline V gene, CDR1 is SGHRS and CDR2 is YFSETQ. CDR3 region: CASSLRWTALSTDTQYF. The CDR3 DNA follows: TGCGCCAGCAGCTTAAGGTGGACAGCCCTTAGCACAGATACGCAGTATTTT.

The chain is built from TRBV7-9 and TRBJ2-3; D gene unclear. The CDR3 runs 15 residues. Deletions cut 4 bases from V and 6 bases from J, with 17 bases between. CDR1 SEHNR and CDR2 FQNEAQ come from the germline V gene (reference sequence). CDR3 DNA: TGTGCCAGCAGCTCCAGTCGCTCCCCGGCGGATACGCAGTATTTT. It codes for CASSSSRSPADTQYF.

This clonotype was observed a handful of times. The J gene is TRBJ1-1, the V gene TRBV29-1; D is possibly TRBD1 (5 bases). The CDR3 consists of 11 residues. CDR1 is SQVTM, CDR2 ANQGSEA, per germline. The germline V and J ends were trimmed by 4 bases and 6 bases, with 9 bases remaining between them. The CDR3 region is CSVVKGPEAFF. CDR3 nucleotides: TGCAGCGTTGTCAAGGGACCTGAAGCTTTCTTT.

The rearrangement joins TRBV24-1 to TRBJ2-5; D gene uncertain. The CDR3 has 14 amino acids. Germline V gene sequence: CDR1 KGHDR, CDR2 SFDVKD. The germline V and J ends were trimmed by 3 bases and 2 bases, with 9 bases remaining between them. The CDR3 here is CATSDRVGQETQYF. DNA of the CDR3: TGTGCCACCAGTGATAGAGTGGGGCAAGAGACCCAGTACTTC.

This clonotype occurred a few times. The chain has TRBV19 and TRBJ1-1; a possible D gene is TRBD1 (5 bases). V shed 1 base and J shed 10 bases, with 10 bases lying between them. The germline V gene has CDR1 LNHDA and CDR2 SQIVND (reference sequence). The CDR3 runs to 12 residues. CDR3 DNA sequence: TGTGCCAGTAGTATAGTTCGGGGCGCAGCTTTCTTT. Its protein product is CASSIVRGAAFF.

This clonotype was observed once. This chain joins TRBV9 and TRBJ2-7; D may be TRBD1 or TRBD2 (5 bases each). Germline V gene sequence: CDR1 SGDLS, CDR2 YYNGEE. CDR3 length: 15 amino acids. V lost 0 bases and J 6 bases, leaving 16 bases between the germline ends. CDR3 DNA sequence: TGTGCCAGCAGCGTAGAGCCCGATCCGGGGACCGAGCAGTACTTC. It encodes CASSVEPDPGTEQYF.